This entry is about one T cell receptor beta chain. The sample comes from a study of blood T cell repertoires in COVID-19. Whole-study context: COVID-19 samples collected from the United States, Italy and Spain covered acute and convalescent phases. T cells, B-cell-depleted T cells, or PBMCs provided the cDNA or gDNA that served as material.

Germline V gene sequence: CDR1 SGHTA, CDR2 FQGNSA. The germline V and J ends were trimmed by 5 bases and 0 bases, with 20 bases remaining between them. There are 18 residues in the CDR3. In the original processing: Amplification with reference gene primers provided the estimates of nucleated cell counts. Measured with immunoSEQ multiplex PCR; TCRdb has only the in-frame clones, and not every one. That table supplies the V and J calls and clone size; D and trimming were determined from the DNA. The sample has 97,000 or so clones, roughly 81% seen once. This TCR derives from a man aged 35-49 years with active or convalescent COVID-19. V gene TRBV7-2 combines with J gene TRBJ2-1, with TRBD1 as a possible D gene (6 bases). Sequencing input: peripheral blood. The CDR3 nucleotides read TGTGCCAGCAGCCCGATAGGACAGTGGGGGAGCTCCTACAATGAGCAGTTCTTC. Amino acids: CASSPIGQWGSSYNEQFF.